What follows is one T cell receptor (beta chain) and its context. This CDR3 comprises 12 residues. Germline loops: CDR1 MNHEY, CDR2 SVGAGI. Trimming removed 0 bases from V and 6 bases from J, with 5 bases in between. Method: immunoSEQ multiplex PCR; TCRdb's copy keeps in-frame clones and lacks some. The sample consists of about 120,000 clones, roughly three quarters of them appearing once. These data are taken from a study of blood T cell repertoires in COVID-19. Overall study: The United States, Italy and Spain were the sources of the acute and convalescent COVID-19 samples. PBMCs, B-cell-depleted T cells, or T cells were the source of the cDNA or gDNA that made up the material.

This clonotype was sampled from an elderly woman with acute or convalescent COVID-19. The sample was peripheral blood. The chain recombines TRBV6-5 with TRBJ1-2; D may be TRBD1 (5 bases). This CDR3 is CASSYSGHGYTF. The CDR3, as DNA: TGTGCCAGCAGTTACTCGGGGCATGGCTACACCTTC.